The 21 T cell receptor beta chains reported below all come from one sample, sequenced in a study of T-cell memory formation after mild COVID-19. TCRdb re-analysed the 5' RACE reads in MiXCR, keeping a single row per CDR3 protein. The sample yields under 250,000 distinct CDR3 sequences, roughly 14% seen once. The sample taken for sequencing was PBMCs or a T cell subset sorted from them (not recorded which). These receptors were collected from an adult woman who had mild COVID-19 (a few samples of this study predate the infection). Cell type and time point are not known.

The chain combines TRBV11-2 with TRBJ1-1, with 10 bases fitting TRBD1. Germline CDR1 reads SGHAT; CDR2 reads FQNNGV. Germline trimming cut 3 bases from V and 2 bases from J; bases unmatched to any gene: 9. The CDR3 has 17 residues. In nucleotides, the CDR3 is TGTGCCAGCAGCTTTCTCCGGGACAGGGGCGGTAACACTGAAGCTTTCTTT. Protein: CASSFLRDRGGNTEAFF.

Only a few counts were recorded for this clonotype. The gene calls are TRBV6-5 and TRBJ2-7, with 11 bases matching TRBD1. The CDR3 length is 13 residues. The germline gives CDR1 MNHEY, CDR2 SVGAGI. Trimming cost V 7 bases and J 6 bases; bases outside gene matches: 5. The DNA of the CDR3 is TGTGCCAGCATAAGGACAGGGGGCGGCGAGCAGTACTTC. Protein product: CASIRTGGGEQYF.

In this sample, this clonotype turned up a few times. The V and J genes are TRBV7-2 and TRBJ1-3; perhaps TRBD1 as D (5 bases). Germline V gene lookup returns CDR1 SGHTA and CDR2 FQGNSA. V was shortened by 2 bases and J by 2 bases, with 10 bases between the two germline ends. The CDR3 totals 15 residues. The CDR3 loop reads CASSLIVGAGNTIYF. As DNA, the CDR3 is TGTGCCAGCAGCTTAATCGTGGGGGCTGGAAACACCATATATTTT.

This clonotype was counted a few times. The V gene is TRBV20-1, the J gene TRBJ1-1; D is possibly TRBD1 (6 bases). Germline lookup yields CDR1 DFQATT and CDR2 SNEGSKA (reference sequence). The CDR3 extends over 13 amino acids. V was cut by 8 bases and J by 1 base, with 14 bases left in between. CDR3 loop: CSTRWGQNTEAFF. The CDR3 region has the DNA TGCAGTACACGATGGGGACAGAACACTGAAGCTTTCTTT.

This clonotype showed up just a few times. The V gene is TRBV12-3 or TRBV12-4, the J gene TRBJ1-5; D call uncertain. The ends were cut back, 4 bases at V and 4 bases at J, with 5 bases in the middle. The CDR3 consists of 12 residues. In DNA, the CDR3 is TGTGCCAGCAGTTGGCAAAATCAGCCCCAGCATTTT. Translating it yields CASSWQNQPQHF.

This clonotype was seen a single time. The rearrangement joins TRBV5-1 to TRBJ2-7; D is ambiguous. Germline V gene data show CDR1 as SGHRS and CDR2 as YFSETQ. Trimming cost V 4 bases and J 2 bases, with 19 bases left between them. The CDR3 covers 16 residues. This CDR3 is CASSPYDCKNTYEQYF. For the CDR3, the DNA is TGCGCCAGCAGCCCCTATGACTGCAAGAACACCTACGAGCAGTACTTC.

The chain employs TRBV6-5 and TRBJ2-5, with D possibly matching TRBD2 (5 bases). Trimming pared 6 bases from V and 4 bases from J, leaving 15 bases between. The germline CDR1 and CDR2 sequences are MNHEY and SVGAGI. This CDR3 has 14 amino acids. The CDR3 region has the DNA TGTGCCAGCAGGCCTCTTTCGGGATTAGAGACCCAGTACTTC. Protein: CASRPLSGLETQYF.

The chain carries TRBV20-1 and TRBJ2-3; D possibly corresponds to TRBD1 (5 bases). Looked up from germline, CDR1 is DFQATT and CDR2 is SNEGSKA (reference sequence). Trimming cost V 1 base and J 4 bases, with 12 bases left between them. This CDR3 is 14 amino acids long. CDR3 sequence (DNA): TGCAGTGCTAGAGGACAGTTAAAAGCAGATACGCAGTATTTT. Its protein is CSARGQLKADTQYF.

The sample holds many counts of this clonotype. The rearrangement uses TRBV5-1 and TRBJ1-3; D unresolved. There are 12 residues in the CDR3. Germline V gene data show CDR1 as SGHRS and CDR2 as YFSETQ. V was trimmed by 0 bases and J by 4 bases, leaving 2 bases between them. The CDR3 DNA reads TGCGCCAGCAGCTTGGACGGAAACACCATATATTTT. Residues: CASSLDGNTIYF.

This clonotype was found a few times. This chain connects TRBV5-1 to TRBJ2-3; a weak D match, TRBD1 (6 bases). Germline V lookup: CDR1 SGHRS, CDR2 YFSETQ. The V and J ends lost 0 bases and 4 bases respectively, with 12 bases between them. The CDR3 extends over 15 amino acids. CDR3 protein: CASSLDGGPSDTQYF. Here the CDR3 DNA reads TGCGCCAGCAGCTTGGATGGGGGCCCGTCAGATACGCAGTATTTT.

The rearrangement links TRBV19 to TRBJ2-1; TRBD2 aligns across 10 bases. The CDR3 length is 17 residues. Germline CDR1 reads LNHDA; CDR2 reads SQIVND (reference sequence). Losses at the gene ends were 10 bases for V and 4 bases for J; bases not matched to a gene: 16. The CDR3 protein is CATRVTQTSGPYNEQFF. CDR3 sequence (DNA): TGTGCCACCCGAGTGACCCAGACTAGCGGGCCATACAATGAGCAGTTCTTC.

This clonotype was counted between two and nine times. This chain links TRBV28 with TRBJ2-5; 7 bases agree with TRBD1. The V gene end was trimmed by 1 base and the J gene end by 2 bases; junction bases not matched to a gene: 10. The CDR3 contains 17 residues. CDR1 and CDR2 (germline): MDHEN, SYDVKM. This chain's CDR3 is CASSLSYRDRVQETQYF. DNA for the CDR3: TGTGCCAGCAGTTTATCCTACCGGGACAGAGTACAAGAGACCCAGTACTTC.

This clonotype showed up just a few times. The genes are TRBV12-3 or TRBV12-4 and TRBJ1-4; the match to TRBD1 covers 7 bases. The CDR3 spans 15 residues. The V gene end was trimmed by 3 bases and the J gene end by 3 bases; junction bases not matched to a gene: 4. CDR3: CASSFSGGANEKLFF. As DNA, the CDR3 is TGTGCCAGCAGTTTCTCAGGGGGGGCTAATGAAAAACTGTTTTTT.

This clonotype was recorded a few times. It is unclear where the CDR3 begins or ends on the DNA, so no DNA is shown, and the CDR3 is as TCRdb lists it. CDR3 protein: CASSDGTSTNTGELFFF. The V and J genes are TRBV9 and TRBJ2-2; the tabulated D call, TRBD2, remains unverified against the DNA. Germline loops: CDR1 SGDLS, CDR2 YYNGEE. The CDR3 is 17 amino acids long, termini counted.

The chain's CDR3 is CASSYAETGLGEQYF. DNA for the CDR3: TGTGCCAGCAGTTATGCCGAGACAGGCTTAGGTGAGCAGTACTTC. V usage is TRBV6-5 and J usage is TRBJ2-7; D is perhaps TRBD1 (6 bases). Deletions cut 3 bases from V and 7 bases from J, with 19 bases between. CDR1 and CDR2 (germline): MNHEY, SVGAGI. The CDR3 spans 15 residues.

This chain links TRBV4-2 with TRBJ2-3, with 7 bases that match TRBD2. The CDR3 loop spans 15 amino acids. Trimming at V came to 5 bases and at J to 0 bases, leaving 5 bases not matched to a gene. The germline V gene has CDR1 LGHNA and CDR2 YNFKEQ. The CDR3 loop reads CASSGISGSTDTQYF. The DNA of the CDR3 is TGTGCCAGCAGCGGGATTAGCGGGAGCACAGATACGCAGTATTTT.

This clonotype was seen a few times. This sequence joins TRBV7-9 and TRBJ2-3, with a weak D call TRBD1 (6 bases). Per the germline V gene, CDR1 is SEHNR and CDR2 is FQNEAQ (reference sequence). Trimming removed 5 bases from V and 7 bases from J, with 22 bases in between. This CDR3 contains 16 residues. The CDR3 DNA is TGTGCCAGCAGCGCCCCCAGGGGATTCGGTCCATATACGCAGTATTTT. This translates into CASSAPRGFGPYTQYF.

The rearrangement links TRBV29-1 to TRBJ2-1, with D perhaps TRBD2 (6 bases). The V end was cut by 4 bases, the J end by 0 bases, with 10 bases between. This CDR3 has 14 residues. Germline CDR1 is SQVTM and CDR2 is ANQGSEA. CDR3 sequence: CSVGRESSYNEQFF. The DNA of the CDR3 is TGCAGCGTTGGCCGGGAGAGCTCCTACAATGAGCAGTTCTTC.

This clonotype was recorded a few times. This chain joins TRBV11-2 and TRBJ2-2; D remains unclear. The germline V gene has CDR1 SGHAT and CDR2 FQNNGV. The CDR3 sequence is 13 residues long. V lost 1 base, J lost 6 bases, and 6 bases lay in between. The CDR3 DNA is TGTGCCAGCAGCTTAGCTTCGGCCGGGGAGCTGTTTTTT. This translates into CASSLASAGELFF.

This clonotype was observed a handful of times. The rearrangement links TRBV5-1 to TRBJ2-1; 11 nucleotides agree with TRBD1. The CDR3 spans 17 residues. Germline V gives CDR1 SGHRS, CDR2 YFSETQ. Trimming at V came to 4 bases and at J to 6 bases, leaving 12 bases not matched to a gene. The CDR3 coding sequence is TGCGCCAGCAGCGCAACCTCCCCGGGACAGGGGGTCAATGAGCAGTTCTTC. It yields the protein CASSATSPGQGVNEQFF.

This clonotype occurred many times. The chain has TRBV27 and TRBJ1-2; no firm D call. The CDR3 spans 12 residues. V was clipped by 5 bases and J by 2 bases, with 6 bases between them. The V gene's germline CDR1 is MNHEY and CDR2 SMNVEV (reference sequence). In DNA, the CDR3 is TGTGCCAGCAGTCCTTCGAACTATGGCTACACCTTC. It specifies CASSPSNYGYTF.